A selection of T cell receptor beta chains follows, all from one sample in a study of spatial heterogeneity in lung cancer. Each CDR3 protein gets one entry after TCRdb re-called the 5' RACE reads with MiXCR. This table holds tens of thousands of distinct CDR3 sequences, 19% found once. This specimen consisted of PBMCs, obtained at follow-up. These receptors were collected from a male donor with early-stage non-small cell lung cancer. The CDR3 runs from the conserved cysteine through the conserved F or W. The order of the fields is J gene, clone size, D gene, V gene, CDR3 DNA, CDR3 protein. The D gene is left open where the match is weak. Part of the rows lack a size; the others show once, few, many or a class for expanded clones.

j_gene: TRBJ2-3
abundance: NA
d_gene: TRBD1
v_gene: TRBV29-1
CDR3nt: TGCAGCGTTGAAGCACAGGGGCGGGATACGCAGTATTTT
CDR3aa: CSVEAQGRDTQYF

j_gene: TRBJ2-7
abundance: NA
d_gene: NA
v_gene: TRBV2
CDR3nt: TGTGCCAGCAGTGCCGGGGGATTGATCTACGAGCAGTACTTC
CDR3aa: CASSAGGLIYEQYF

j_gene: TRBJ2-3
abundance: few
d_gene: TRBD1
v_gene: TRBV29-1
CDR3nt: TGCAGCGTGACCGGGACAGGGGGCGAAGATACGCAGTATTTT
CDR3aa: CSVTGTGGEDTQYF

j_gene: TRBJ1-1
abundance: few
d_gene: TRBD1
v_gene: TRBV18
CDR3nt: TGTGCCAGCTCACAATACCCGGGACAGCTAAACACTGAAGCTTTCTTT
CDR3aa: CASSQYPGQLNTEAFF

j_gene: TRBJ1-1
abundance: NA
d_gene: NA
v_gene: TRBV7-9
CDR3nt: TGTGCCAGCAGCTTAGGTACTGGCGCTGAAGCTTTCTTT
CDR3aa: CASSLGTGAEAFF

j_gene: TRBJ2-7
abundance: few
d_gene: NA
v_gene: TRBV20-1
CDR3nt: TGCAGTGCTAGTCCTAGCTCCTTATACGAGCAGTACTTC
CDR3aa: CSASPSSLYEQYF

j_gene: TRBJ2-3
abundance: NA
d_gene: NA
v_gene: TRBV7-3
CDR3nt: TGTGCCAGCAGCTTAACAGTGCCGGATACGCAGTATTTT
CDR3aa: CASSLTVPDTQYF

j_gene: TRBJ1-1
abundance: few
d_gene: TRBD1
v_gene: TRBV28
CDR3nt: TGTGCCAGCAGACAACAGGGGCCGATGAACACTGAAGCTTTCTTT
CDR3aa: CASRQQGPMNTEAFF

j_gene: TRBJ2-1
abundance: few
d_gene: NA
v_gene: TRBV5-4
CDR3nt: TGTGCCAGCAGCTTGGGACCCGCGGTGAGGGATGAGCAGTTCTTC
CDR3aa: CASSLGPAVRDEQFF

j_gene: TRBJ2-3
abundance: few
d_gene: NA
v_gene: TRBV6-6
CDR3nt: TGTGCCAGCCGTGCCCCGGGTGCTAGCACAGATACGCAGTATTTT
CDR3aa: CASRAPGASTDTQYF

j_gene: TRBJ2-7
abundance: few
d_gene: NA
v_gene: TRBV5-1
CDR3nt: TGCGCCAGCAGCTTGCGACAGGGACTCGGCGAGCAGTACTTC
CDR3aa: CASSLRQGLGEQYF

j_gene: TRBJ2-7
abundance: NA
d_gene: NA
v_gene: TRBV25-1
CDR3nt: TGTGCCAGCAGTGATACACAAGGGCGTGACGAGCAGTACTTC
CDR3aa: CASSDTQGRDEQYF

j_gene: TRBJ2-6
abundance: many
d_gene: NA
v_gene: TRBV19
CDR3nt: TGTGCCAGTAGTACGGTAGTTTCACTGCACTCTGGGGCCAACGTCCTGACTTTC
CDR3aa: CASSTVVSLHSGANVLTF

j_gene: TRBJ1-1
abundance: NA
d_gene: NA
v_gene: TRBV20-1
CDR3nt: TGCAGTGCTAGAGATCGGGGTAAGACTGAAGCTTTCTTT
CDR3aa: CSARDRGKTEAFF

j_gene: TRBJ1-2
abundance: NA
d_gene: NA
v_gene: TRBV7-8
CDR3nt: TGTGCCAGCAGCTTTGACTCCAACTCTAACTATGGCTACACCTTC
CDR3aa: CASSFDSNSNYGYTF

j_gene: TRBJ2-1
abundance: few
d_gene: TRBD1
v_gene: TRBV7-2
CDR3nt: TGTGCCAGCAGCTTAGGGGACAGGGACTACAATGAGCAGTTCTTC
CDR3aa: CASSLGDRDYNEQFF

j_gene: TRBJ2-5
abundance: few
d_gene: NA
v_gene: TRBV20-1
CDR3nt: TGCAGTGCCCCTAAGGCGGGATCCCAAGAGACCCAGTACTTC
CDR3aa: CSAPKAGSQETQYF

j_gene: TRBJ2-3
abundance: many
d_gene: TRBD2
v_gene: TRBV24-1
CDR3nt: TGTGCCACCAGTGACCGTACTAGCGGGAGGGAGACAGATACGCAGTATTTT
CDR3aa: CATSDRTSGRETDTQYF

j_gene: TRBJ1-6
abundance: NA
d_gene: NA
v_gene: TRBV3-1
CDR3nt: TGTGCCAGCAGCCGACAGGCCAGTAATTCACCCCTCCACTTT
CDR3aa: CASSRQASNSPLHF

j_gene: TRBJ2-2
abundance: NA
d_gene: NA
v_gene: TRBV2
CDR3nt: TGTGCCAGCAGGTACGGCGAGAACACCGGGGAGCTGTTTTTT
CDR3aa: CASRYGENTGELFF

j_gene: TRBJ1-2
abundance: few
d_gene: NA
v_gene: TRBV21-1
CDR3nt: TGTGCCAGCAGCAACAGGAACCTCAAGTCCTACACCTTC
CDR3aa: CASSNRNLKSYTF

j_gene: TRBJ1-5
abundance: few
d_gene: TRBD1
v_gene: TRBV15
CDR3nt: TGTGCCACCAGCATCGGACAGGTAAACAATCAGCCCCAGCATTTT
CDR3aa: CATSIGQVNNQPQHF

j_gene: TRBJ2-5
abundance: few
d_gene: NA
v_gene: TRBV2
CDR3nt: TGTGCCAGCAGTGAAGCGCCGACTCAAGAGACCCAGTACTTC
CDR3aa: CASSEAPTQETQYF

j_gene: TRBJ1-6
abundance: many
d_gene: NA
v_gene: TRBV2
CDR3nt: TGTGCCAGCGGACCGGAGGGAAATTCACCCCTCCACTTT
CDR3aa: CASGPEGNSPLHF